This T cell receptor beta chain was recorded in a study of blood T cell repertoires in COVID-19. On the study more broadly: COVID-19 samples, acute and convalescent, were from the United States, Italy and Spain. T cells, B-cell-depleted T cells, or PBMCs supplied cDNA or gDNA.

V was shortened by 3 bases and J by 0 bases, with 18 bases between the two germline ends. From germline, CDR1 is GTSNPN and CDR2 SVGIG (reference sequence). This CDR3 has 17 residues. In the source study's methods: Reference gene primer amplification gave nucleated cell count estimates. Using immunoSEQ multiplex PCR, the repertoire was profiled, and TCRdb retains in-frame clones only, with some absent. V and J calls and clone size follow that table, whereas D and trimming were derived from the DNA. Of about 300,000 clones in the sample, around 83% are singletons; the top ten hold about 1.2%. This clone came up a few times.

The origin of this receptor is a woman between 50 and 59 years old with acute or convalescent COVID-19. The chain has TRBV30 and TRBJ1-5, with a tentative D call TRBD1 (6 bases). The sequenced sample consisted of peripheral blood. The CDR3 region has the DNA TGTGCCTGGAGAGTGGACAGTGGGGACTATAGCAATCAGCCCCAGCATTTT. This encodes CAWRVDSGDYSNQPQHF. The whole variable domain, remainder taken from reference TRBV30 and TRBJ1-5, is SQTIHQWPATLVQPVGSPLSLECTVEGTSNPNLYWYRQAAGRGLQLLFYSVGIGQISSEVPQNLSASRPQDRQFILSSKKLLLSDSGFYLCAWRVDSGDYSNQPQHFGDGTRLSIL.